This TCR beta chain was found in a study of PD-1 blockade in classical Hodgkin lymphoma. Profiling relied on immunoSEQ multiplex PCR, and the TCRdb table lists in-frame clones only, not all of them. The repertoire includes 15,000 to 19,000 clones, 86% of them detected once, and approximately 0.8% sits in the top ten. Study results and caveats: Newly diagnosed patients had baseline TCR diversity that was reportedly lower than that of healthy donors. Why repertoires differed is undefined; disease activity or prior therapy possibly contributed.

Of note for this clone: What it recognizes is unknown.

Sample time point: newly diagnosed, previously untreated cHL patient sample. Purification of CD4+ T cells from thawed PBMCs was achieved by magnetic negative selection. Comparator PBMCs were from newly diagnosed, untreated classical Hodgkin lymphoma. J was trimmed by 6 bases and V by 8 bases; bases with no gene match: 12. The CDR3 has 15 residues. In germline, CDR1 is MNHNS, CDR2 SASEGT. This chain uses TRBV6-1 with TRBJ1-3, with TRBD1 identical over 8 bases. The specimen sequenced was CD4+ T cells from blood. The TCR comes from a human donor with classical Hodgkin lymphoma. The CDR3 nucleotides read TGTGCCAGCCGGGAATGGACAGGGTTTGCAAACACCATATATTTT. As protein: CASREWTGFANTIYF.